This TCR beta chain was sequenced in a study of shared clonotypes between healthy human individuals. In the naive CD8 group, cells lacked CD45RO and were positively selected for CCR7, so terminally differentiated effector memory CD45RA+ cells were left out. Measured with immunoSEQ multiplex PCR; TCRdb has only the in-frame clones, and not every one. The table lists hundreds of thousands of clones, around 96% of them singletons, with about 0.11% in the top ten. Trimming took 4 bases from V and 2 from J; bases not matched to a gene: 10. From germline, CDR1 is SGHKS and CDR2 YYEKEE (reference sequence). There are 16 residues in the CDR3.

The genes are TRBV5-5 and TRBJ2-5; 8 nucleotides agree with TRBD1. The source material was naive CD8+ T cells sorted from blood. This receptor was identified in a woman in her thirties in good health. CDR3 sequence reads: CASSDWTGSSQETQYF. The CDR3 DNA follows: TGTGCCAGCAGCGACTGGACAGGGAGCAGTCAAGAGACCCAGTACTTC. Full variable domain (rest looked up from reference TRBV5-5 and TRBJ2-5): DAGVTQSPTHLIKTRGQQVTLRCSPISGHKSVSWYQQVLGQGPQFIFQYYEKEERGRGNFPDRFSARQFPNYSSELNVNALLLGDSALYLCASSDWTGSSQETQYFGPGTRLLVL.